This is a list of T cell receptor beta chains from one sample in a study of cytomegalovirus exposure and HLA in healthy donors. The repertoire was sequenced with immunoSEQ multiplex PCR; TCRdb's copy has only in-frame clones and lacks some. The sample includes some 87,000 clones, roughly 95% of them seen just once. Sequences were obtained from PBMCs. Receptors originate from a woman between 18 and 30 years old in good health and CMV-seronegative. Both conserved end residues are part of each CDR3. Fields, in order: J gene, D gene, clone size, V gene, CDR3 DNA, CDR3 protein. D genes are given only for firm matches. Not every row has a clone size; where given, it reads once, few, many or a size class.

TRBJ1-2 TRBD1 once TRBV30 TGTGCCTGGGACAGGGGGCTAGGAGGCTACACCTTC CAWDRGLGGYTF
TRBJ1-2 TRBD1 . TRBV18 TGTGCCAGCTCACCTACAGGGGGCGCTTACTATGGCTACACCTTC CASSPTGGAYYGYTF
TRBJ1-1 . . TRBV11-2 TGTGCCAGCAGCCCCCTGACGGGAGGAAATACTGAAGCTTTCTTT CASSPLTGGNTEAFF
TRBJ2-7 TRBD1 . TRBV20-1 TGCAGCCTGGGACAGCTATACGAGCAGTACTTC CSLGQLYEQYF
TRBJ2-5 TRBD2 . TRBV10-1 TGCGCCAGCAGTACGGGACTAGCGGGAGGAGAGACCCAGTACTTC CASSTGLAGGETQYF
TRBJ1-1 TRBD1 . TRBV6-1 TGTGCCAGCAGTGATTGGAAACAGGGGGCGACGACTGAAGCTTTCTTT CASSDWKQGATTEAFF
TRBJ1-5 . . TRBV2 TGTGCCAGCAGGGCCCTTACAGGGCAGCCCCAGCATTTT CASRALTGQPQHF
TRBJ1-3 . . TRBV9 TGTGCCAGCAGCGTAGGGGACACCCGCTCTGGAAACACCATATATTTT CASSVGDTRSGNTIYF
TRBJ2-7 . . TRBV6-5 TGTGCCAGCAGTTACTCGGATTCCCCGGGAGTGAACGAGCAGTACTTC CASSYSDSPGVNEQYF
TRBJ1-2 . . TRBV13 TGTGCCAGCAGCGAGCAGGGTAACTATGGCTACACCTTC CASSEQGNYGYTF
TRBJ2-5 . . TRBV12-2 TGTGCAAGTCGCTTAGGAGTCCCGGGGTCGGTGAAATGGGAGACCCAGTACTTC CASRLGVPGSVKWETQYF
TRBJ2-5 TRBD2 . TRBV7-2 TGTGCCAGCAGCTGGGGACTAGCCCAAGGGGAGACCCAGTACTTC CASSWGLAQGETQYF
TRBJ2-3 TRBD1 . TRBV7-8 TGTGCCAGCGGTAGGGACAGGGGGTTGACAGATACGCAGTATTTT CASGRDRGLTDTQYF
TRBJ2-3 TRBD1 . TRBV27 TGTGCCAGCAGTTTTAGGACAGGGGTTAGCACAGATACGCAGTATTTT CASSFRTGVSTDTQYF
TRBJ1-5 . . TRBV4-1 TGCGCCAGCAGCCAGGCATCCGTCAATCAGCCCCAGCATTTT CASSQASVNQPQHF
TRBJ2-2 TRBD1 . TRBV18 TGTGCCAGCGCCCGACAGGGGGCTAGTAACACCGGGGAGCTGTTTTTT CASARQGASNTGELFF
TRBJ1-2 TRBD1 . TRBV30 TGTGCCTGGAGTGTCGTAGGGACAGTCAATGGCTACACCTTC CAWSVVGTVNGYTF
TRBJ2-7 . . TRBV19 TGTGCCAGTAGTGTACAGGGTTCTCTCTCCTACGAGCAGTACTTC CASSVQGSLSYEQYF
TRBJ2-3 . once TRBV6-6 TGTGCCAGCAGTTACTCGAATCCCCAGATCACAGATACGCAGTATTTT CASSYSNPQITDTQYF
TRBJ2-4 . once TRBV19 TGTGCCAGTAGTATAAACACAGGAGAAGCCAAAAACATTCAGTACTTC CASSINTGEAKNIQYF
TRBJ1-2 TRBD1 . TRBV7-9 TGTGCCAGCATCCCTGGAGGGGGCGGATATGGCTACACCTTC CASIPGGGGYGYTF
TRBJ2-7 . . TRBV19 TGTGCCAGTAGTACCGGGTCCAGCTCCTACGAGCAGTACTTC CASSTGSSSYEQYF
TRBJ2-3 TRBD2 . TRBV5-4 TGTGCCAGCAGCTCGGGACTAGTTGGCACAGATACGCAGTATTTT CASSSGLVGTDTQYF
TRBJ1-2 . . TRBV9 TGTGCCAGCAGCGCCCCGGGGTACGGCTACACCTTC CASSAPGYGYTF
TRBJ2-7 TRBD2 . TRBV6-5 TGTGCCAGCAGTTACTCGGCTAGCGGGAGGTCTTACGAGCAGTACTTC CASSYSASGRSYEQYF
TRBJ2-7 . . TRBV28 TGTGCCAGCAGTCGCCCCGGGTCCTCCTACGAGCAGTACTTC CASSRPGSSYEQYF
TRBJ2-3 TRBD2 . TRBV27 TGTGCCAGCAGTTTGGGGGCGGGGGGTACAGATACGCAGTATTTT CASSLGAGGTDTQYF
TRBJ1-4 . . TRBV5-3 TGTGCCAGAAGCCTGACATTTCCCCTACCTGCCGGTGCTAATGAAAAACTGTTTTTT CARSLTFPLPAGANEKLFF
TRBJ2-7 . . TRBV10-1 TGCGCCAGCAGTAGTCTTACAGGCTACGAGCAGTACTTC CASSSLTGYEQYF
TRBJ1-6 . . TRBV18 TGTGCCAGCTCACCTAAGGACAGCAAAAGCTCCTATAATTCACCCCTCCACTTT CASSPKDSKSSYNSPLHF
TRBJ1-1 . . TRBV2 TGTGCCAGCAGTCAACAGGCTGCGGCCACTGAAGCTTTCTTT CASSQQAAATEAFF
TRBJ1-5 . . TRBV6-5 TGTGCCAGCAGTTACAGAGTTAGCAATCAGCCCCAGCATTTT CASSYRVSNQPQHF
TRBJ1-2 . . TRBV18 TGTGCCAGCTCACCAGATACACTACAGGGATCCTATGGCTACACCTTC CASSPDTLQGSYGYTF
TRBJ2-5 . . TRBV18 TGTGCCAGCTCACCGGGGCTTCAAGAGACCCAGTACTTC CASSPGLQETQYF
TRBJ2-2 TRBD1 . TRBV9 TGTGCCAGCAGCCCGAGCCCTGGACAGGGGAGGACCGGGGAGCTGTTTTTT CASSPSPGQGRTGELFF
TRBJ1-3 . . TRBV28 TGTGCCAGCAGTTTACCAGGCACCATATATTTT CASSLPGTIYF
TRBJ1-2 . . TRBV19 TGTGCCAGTAGTATGCTGGGAGGGGATGGCTACACCTTC CASSMLGGDGYTF
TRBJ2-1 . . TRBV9 TGTGCCAGCAGCACCCCCAAGGGGGCTAGCGGGCTCACCGATATCTCCTACAATGAGCAGTTCTTC CASSTPKGASGLTDISYNEQFF
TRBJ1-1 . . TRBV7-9 TGTGCCAGCCAGGTGGGGGGGACTGAAGCTTTCTTT CASQVGGTEAFF
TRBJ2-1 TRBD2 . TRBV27 TGTGCCAGCAGTTTCTCTTCGAGCGGGGTATACAATGAGCAGTTCTTC CASSFSSSGVYNEQFF
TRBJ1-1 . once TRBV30 TGTGCCTGGAGTGCCTCAGGTTTCGGCGCTGAAGCTTTCTTT CAWSASGFGAEAFF
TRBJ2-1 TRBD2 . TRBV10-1 TGCGCCAGCGGTTCAACCGGGACTAGCGGTTACAATGAGCAGTTCTTC CASGSTGTSGYNEQFF
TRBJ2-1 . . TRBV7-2 TGTGCCAGCAGCTTAGGAGTCCAGCGAGGATACAATGAGCAGTTCTTC CASSLGVQRGYNEQFF
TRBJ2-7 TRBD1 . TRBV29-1 TGCAGCGTGAACAGGGGCCTCTACGAGCAGTACTTC CSVNRGLYEQYF
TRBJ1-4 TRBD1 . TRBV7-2 TGTGCCAGCAGCCTACGACTAGACAGGGCGAGGGAAAAACTGTTTTTT CASSLRLDRAREKLFF
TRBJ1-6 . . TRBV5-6 TGTGCCAGCAGCCCGTCGTGGGCAAGCTCCTATAATTCACCCCTCCACTTT CASSPSWASSYNSPLHF
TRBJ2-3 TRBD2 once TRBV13 TGTGCCAGCAGCTTAACTAGCGGAGTCACAGATACGCAGTATTTT CASSLTSGVTDTQYF
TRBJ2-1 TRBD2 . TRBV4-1 TGCGCCAGCAGCCACCTAGCGGATGTCTACAATGAGCAGTTCTTC CASSHLADVYNEQFF
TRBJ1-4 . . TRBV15 TGTGCCACCAGCAGAGAAAACCGCGGTGAAAAACTGTTTTTT CATSRENRGEKLFF
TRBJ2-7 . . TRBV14 TGTGCCAGCAGTATCAATACCGCGGAGCAGTACTTC CASSINTAEQYF
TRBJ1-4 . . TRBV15 TGTGCCACCAGCAGACATAATGAAAAACTGTTTTTT CATSRHNEKLFF
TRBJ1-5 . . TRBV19 TGTGCCAGTAGTGAGAGGGCTGATCAGCCCCAGCATTTT CASSERADQPQHF
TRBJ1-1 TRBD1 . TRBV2 TGTGCCAGCAGTGAAGCCCAGGGACAGATGAACACTGAAGCTTTCTTT CASSEAQGQMNTEAFF
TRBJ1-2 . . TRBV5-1 TGCGCCAGCAGTCCCAGCACAGGTTCCTTATATGGCTACACCTTC CASSPSTGSLYGYTF
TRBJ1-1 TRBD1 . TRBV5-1 TGCGCCAGCAGCTTGGGATCGGGACAGGGGGGAGATACTGAAGCTTTCTTT CASSLGSGQGGDTEAFF
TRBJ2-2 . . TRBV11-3 TGTGCCAGCAGCCTAACCCTACTTTTCTCCGGGACAACGAACACCGGGGAGCTGTTTTTT CASSLTLLFSGTTNTGELFF
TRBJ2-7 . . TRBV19 TGTGCCAGTAGTATCGGGAGTTTGGGCTCCTACGAGCAGTACTTC CASSIGSLGSYEQYF
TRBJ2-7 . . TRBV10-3 TGTGCCATCAGTGACCCACAGGGTCAAGACGAGCAGTACTTC CAISDPQGQDEQYF
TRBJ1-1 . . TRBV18 TGTGCCAGCTCACCAAGCCAGGAGAACACTGAAGCTTTCTTT CASSPSQENTEAFF